This note documents a single T cell receptor (beta chain) sequence. As yet, its antigen is unknown. The sample comes from a study of shared clonotypes between healthy human individuals. The study, taken as a whole, reports: Represented genetic and exposure-history diversity was restricted by having few donors. Relative to memory subsets, naive subsets generally showed larger estimated richness.

The CDR3 runs to 17 residues. CDR1 and CDR2 (germline): SGHTA, FQGNSA. The V end lost 2 bases, the J end lost 1 base, and 14 bases lay between the germline ends. In the original analysis: Sequence data from immunoSEQ were junction-only and lacked quality scores; consequently, filtering differed. Clones were read by immunoSEQ multiplex PCR, and TCRdb kept only the in-frame ones, dropping some. V, J and clone size are those of that table, while D and trimming were read from the DNA. The data show 2 million to 2.5 million clones, 85% to 95% seen once. Naive CD4+ cells were CD45RA-selected; the remaining cells were memory.

The chain employs TRBV7-2 and TRBJ2-2; the D gene is possibly TRBD2 (6 bases). Sequences were obtained from naive CD4+ T cells from PBMCs. The subset here: CD45RA+ positively selected. This TCR derives from a man aged 18-30 years in good health. Some clones in this sample may be carry-over from other donors' samples. The CDR3: CASSLQSGRGNTGELFF. In DNA form, the CDR3 reads TGTGCCAGCAGCTTACAATCAGGGCGGGGGAACACCGGGGAGCTGTTTTTT.